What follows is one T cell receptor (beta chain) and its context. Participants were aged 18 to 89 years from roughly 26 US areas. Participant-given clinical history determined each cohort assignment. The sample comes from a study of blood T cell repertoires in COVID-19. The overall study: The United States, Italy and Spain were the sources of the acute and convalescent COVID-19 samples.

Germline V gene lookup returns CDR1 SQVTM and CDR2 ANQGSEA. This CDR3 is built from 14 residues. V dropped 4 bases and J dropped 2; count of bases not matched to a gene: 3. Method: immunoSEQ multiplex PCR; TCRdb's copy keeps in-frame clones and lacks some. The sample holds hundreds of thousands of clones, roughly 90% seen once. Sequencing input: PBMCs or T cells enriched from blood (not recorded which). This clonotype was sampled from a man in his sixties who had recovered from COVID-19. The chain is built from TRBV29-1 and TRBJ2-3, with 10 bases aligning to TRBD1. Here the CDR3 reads CSVGDRGFTDTQYF. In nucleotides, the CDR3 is TGCAGCGTTGGGGACAGGGGCTTCACAGATACGCAGTATTTT.